This T cell receptor beta chain was observed in a study of blood T cell repertoires in COVID-19. Across the study: PBMCs, B-cell-depleted T cells, or T cells were the source of the cDNA or gDNA that made up the material.

This table comes from immunoSEQ multiplex PCR, and its TCRdb copy is limited to in-frame clones, with some not included. The table shows a few hundred thousand clones, with roughly 88% occurring only once. Remarks on this clone: Additional DNA sequences in this sample encode the identical CDR3.

Trimming removed 6 bases from V and 3 bases from J; junction bases left unmatched: 2. CDR1 and CDR2 from the germline V gene are SQVTM and ANQGSEA. The CDR3 runs to 12 residues. Sequenced input: peripheral blood. V and J are TRBV29-1 and TRBJ2-5, with 9 bases identical to TRBD1. The TCR originated in a man aged 45-65 years with active or convalescent COVID-19. The CDR3 nucleotides read TGCAGCGTAAGGACAGGGGAAGAGACCCAGTACTTC. It codes for CSVRTGEETQYF.